The next 22 T cell receptor beta chains were all read from a single sample in a study of siplizumab effects on memory and regulatory T cells. Assay: immunoSEQ multiplex PCR; the TCRdb copy retains only in-frame clones and omits some. The table has roughly 26,000 clones, around 83% seen once. Sequenced: memory CD4+ T cells sorted from blood. The source of these receptors is a human donor in good health.

The V call is TRBV6-1, the J call TRBJ1-5, with unresolved D. The CDR3 runs to 12 residues. Between the trimmed V and J ends, which lost 7 bases and 1 base, there was a span of 5 bases. CDR1 MNHNS and CDR2 SASEGT come from the germline V gene. The CDR3, as DNA: TGTGCCAGCACCCAGAGCAATCAGCCCCAGCATTTT. Translated, it gives CASTQSNQPQHF.

The V gene is TRBV28, the J gene TRBJ1-3; 7 positions match TRBD1. V was clipped by 5 bases and J by 8 bases; unmatched bases: 12. Germline V gene sequence: CDR1 MDHEN, CDR2 SYDVKM. CDR3 length: 15 residues. CDR3 sequence: CASSPTTGFRDTIYF. DNA of the CDR3: TGTGCCAGCAGTCCCACGACAGGGTTTAGAGACACCATATATTTT.

The J gene is TRBJ2-3, the V gene TRBV6-6; the D is unclear. The CDR3 is 15 amino acids. CDR1 and CDR2 from the germline V gene are MNHNY and SVGAGI (reference sequence). The V end was cut by 7 bases, the J end by 0 bases, with 14 bases between. DNA for the CDR3: TGTGCCAGCACTCCGCGGAACCCTAGCACAGATACGCAGTATTTT. It yields the protein CASTPRNPSTDTQYF.

The chain has TRBV6-6 and TRBJ2-2; D is ambiguous. The V gene's germline CDR1 is MNHNY and CDR2 SVGAGI (reference sequence). The ends were cut back, 2 bases at V and 5 bases at J, with 12 bases in the middle. The CDR3 loop spans 15 amino acids. CDR3 loop: CASSYTTGRTGELFF. The CDR3 coding sequence is TGTGCCAGCAGTTACACTACGGGTCGAACCGGGGAGCTGTTTTTT.

The genes are TRBV7-2 and TRBJ2-1; D possibly corresponds to TRBD2 (6 bases). Trimming removed 1 base from V and 7 bases from J, with 17 bases in between. Germline CDR1 is SGHTA and CDR2 is FQGNSA. This CDR3 region has 16 residues. CDR3 sequence: CASSLVAVVFDNEQFF. CDR3 nucleotide sequence: TGTGCCAGCAGCTTAGTAGCGGTGGTTTTCGATAATGAGCAGTTCTTC.

This chain links TRBV6-4 with TRBJ2-3; 9 positions match TRBD2. This CDR3 spans 15 amino acids. Germline assignment: CDR1 MRHNA and CDR2 SNTAGT. V gave up 3 bases and J gave up 4 bases; unmatched junction bases: 5. This CDR3 reads CASSEDSGSADTQYF. The DNA of the CDR3 is TGTGCCAGCAGTGAGGATAGCGGGAGTGCAGATACGCAGTATTTT.

The chain combines TRBV6-6 with TRBJ2-7, with D unclear. This CDR3 contains 12 residues. The germline gives CDR1 MNHNY, CDR2 SVGAGI (reference sequence). Trimming left V 0 bases short and J 5 bases short, with 5 bases between. In DNA form, the CDR3 reads TGTGCCAGCAGTTACTCCATCGACGAGCAGTACTTC. It is translated as CASSYSIDEQYF.

The genes are TRBV5-1 and TRBJ2-3; no clear D gene. CDR3 size: 12 residues. V shed 4 bases and J shed 5 bases, with 8 bases lying between them. Germline loops: CDR1 SGHRS, CDR2 YFSETQ. CDR3 residues: CASSGLGDTQYF. The CDR3 DNA reads TGCGCCAGCAGCGGGCTTGGAGATACGCAGTATTTT.

The V call is TRBV19, the J call TRBJ2-5; 9 bases are a match to TRBD1. J was trimmed by 1 base and V by 6 bases; bases with no gene match: 6. Per the germline V gene, CDR1 is LNHDA and CDR2 is SQIVND (reference sequence). The CDR3 consists of 15 residues. The CDR3 bases are TGTGCCAGTAGAAGGACAGGGGCCCTCCAAGAGACCCAGTACTTC. Translation gives CASRRTGALQETQYF.

This rearrangement joins TRBV9 to TRBJ2-1, with TRBD2 matching over 9 bases. The CDR3 covers 15 residues. The germline gives CDR1 SGDLS, CDR2 YYNGEE. Germline trimming cut 4 bases from V and 1 base from J; bases unmatched to any gene: 3. The CDR3, as DNA: TGTGCCAGCAGCCTAGCGGGACAGTCCTACAATGAGCAGTTCTTC. It yields the protein CASSLAGQSYNEQFF. Looking up the rest from reference TRBV9 and TRBJ2-1 gives the full variable domain: DSGVTQTPKHLITATGQRVTLRCSPRSGDLSVYWYQQSLDQGLQFLIQYYNGEERAKGNILERFSAQQFPDLHSELNLSSLELGDSALYFCASSLAGQSYNEQFFGPGTRLTVL.

The rearrangement uses TRBV6-1 and TRBJ1-2, with D possibly being TRBD1 (6 bases). V was cut by 4 bases and J by 2 bases, with 11 bases left in between. CDR1 is MNHNS and CDR2 is SASEGT in the germline V gene. The CDR3 has 14 residues. CDR3 sequence reads: CASSVGRGNYGYTF. The DNA of the CDR3 is TGTGCCAGCAGTGTCGGGAGGGGGAACTATGGCTACACCTTC.

V usage is TRBV5-1 and J usage is TRBJ2-1; 9 bases line up with TRBD2. After removal of 4 bases from V and 15 bases from J, the junction contained 11 bases not matched to a gene. Germline V gives CDR1 SGHRS, CDR2 YFSETQ. The CDR3 is 13 amino acids. The CDR3 sequence is CASSPGGGRGLFF. CDR3 nucleotide sequence: TGCGCCAGCAGCCCGGGGGGCGGGAGGGGTCTGTTCTTC. The full variable domain, rest sourced from reference TRBV5-1 and TRBJ2-1, is KAGVTQTPRYLIKTRGQQVTLSCSPISGHRSVSWYQQTPGQGLQFLFEYFSETQRNKGNFPGRFSGRQFSNSRSEMNVSTLELGDSALYLCASSPGGGRGLFFGPGTRLTVL.

By share, this clone counts as medium-sized. The V call is TRBV6-5, the J call TRBJ1-3; a weak D match, TRBD1 (5 bases). The CDR3 consists of 12 residues. The V end was cut by 7 bases, the J end by 4 bases, with 8 bases between. Per germline, CDR1 MNHEY and CDR2 SVGAGI. CDR3 residues: CASKGTGNTIYF. The CDR3 region has the DNA TGTGCCAGCAAAGGGACCGGAAACACCATATATTTT.

The CDR3 protein is CASSLQGRASDTQYF. CDR3 nucleotides: TGTGCCAGCAGTTTGCAGGGGAGGGCCTCAGATACGCAGTATTTT. V is TRBV28 and J is TRBJ2-3, with D perhaps TRBD2 (7 bases). V shed 3 bases and J shed 4 bases, with 14 bases lying between them. There are 15 residues in the CDR3. Germline V gene lookup returns CDR1 MDHEN and CDR2 SYDVKM.

This rearrangement joins TRBV4-2 to TRBJ2-3, with TRBD2 identical over 9 bases. The germline V gene has CDR1 LGHNA and CDR2 YNFKEQ. Trimming removed 6 bases from V and 4 bases from J; junction bases left unmatched: 11. CDR3 size: 16 residues. CDR3 amino acids: CASRGNAGGRADTQYF. CDR3 nucleotides: TGTGCCAGCAGGGGGAACGCGGGAGGGAGGGCAGATACGCAGTATTTT.

In its sample, this clone was seen a few times. One end of the junction varies from germline; a read error may be responsible. The chain is built from TRBV6-5 and TRBJ2-1; maybe TRBD2 (6 bases). CDR1 is MNHEY and CDR2 is SVGAGI in the germline V gene. CDR3 size: 15 residues. The CDR3 coding sequence is TGTGCCAGCAGTGACTCTAGCGCCTCCTACAATGAGCAGTTCTTC. Translating gives CASSDSSASYNEQFF.

The chain recombines TRBV4-2 with TRBJ2-3; the match to TRBD1 covers 9 bases. With 2 bases clipped from V and 4 bases from J, the junction kept 10 bases outside the gene matches. Germline V gene lookup returns CDR1 LGHNA and CDR2 YNFKEQ. The CDR3 is 17 residues long. DNA for the CDR3: TGTGCCAGCAGCCAATTAATACAGGGGGCTGGCGCAGATACGCAGTATTTT. Residues: CASSQLIQGAGADTQYF.

CDR3 loop: CAWRREGGNTIYF. CDR3 nucleotides: TGTGCCTGGAGGAGGGAGGGTGGAAACACCATATATTTT. The chain carries TRBV30 and TRBJ1-3; D gene uncertain. The CDR3 consists of 13 residues. Per the germline V gene, CDR1 is GTSNPN and CDR2 is SVGIG (reference sequence). V dropped 3 bases and J dropped 3 bases, with 9 bases sitting between them. Drawing the rest from reference TRBV30 and TRBJ1-3, the complete variable domain is SQTIHQWPATLVQPVGSPLSLECTVEGTSNPNLYWYRQAAGRGLQLLFYSVGIGQISSEVPQNLSASRPQDRQFILSSKKLLLSDSGFYLCAWRREGGNTIYFGEGSWLTVV.

This clone was detected a few times. This chain joins TRBV30 and TRBJ1-1, with D possibly being TRBD1 (5 bases). The CDR3 is 11 residues long. The V gene lost 1 base and the J gene lost 11 bases, with 11 bases spanning the gap. Germline CDR1 and CDR2: GTSNPN and SVGIG (reference sequence). The CDR3 reads CAWSAQDTAFF. DNA for the CDR3: TGTGCCTGGAGTGCACAGGATACGGCTTTCTTT.

The rearrangement uses TRBV21-1 and TRBJ1-5. TRBV21-1 is assigned pseudogene status. The CDR3 is 10 residues long. The CDR3 protein is CASSKTQYSF. The CDR3 coding sequence is TGTGCCAGCAGCAAAACCCAATACTCCTTT.

This chain uses TRBV7-2 with TRBJ2-1; TRBD2 matches at 7 bases. Trimming took 4 bases from V and 10 from J; bases not matched to a gene: 4. The CDR3 sequence is 12 residues long. Germline CDR1 reads SGHTA; CDR2 reads FQGNSA. The CDR3 is CASSSWGGEQFF. The CDR3 region has the DNA TGTGCCAGCAGCTCCTGGGGAGGGGAGCAGTTCTTC.

The chain joins TRBV4-1 to TRBJ2-5; D may be TRBD2 (6 bases). V was clipped by 0 bases and J by 7 bases, with 12 bases between them. Per germline, CDR1 MGHRA and CDR2 YSYEKL. The CDR3 consists of 14 residues. CDR3 protein: CASSQEGDSSTQYF. CDR3 nucleotide sequence: TGCGCCAGCAGCCAAGAAGGGGACTCTTCGACCCAGTACTTC.